The clone carrying this TCR beta chain was detected a few times. The primer mix had 60 Vbeta and 13 Jbeta primers. Here immunoSEQ multiplex PCR was the method, and the copy in TCRdb shows in-frame clones only, minus some. The sample has a few hundred thousand clones, roughly 80% seen once. This sample is part of a study of cytomegalovirus exposure and HLA in healthy donors. CDR3 length equals 15 residues. V gave up 4 bases and J gave up 7 bases, with 16 bases separating them. The germline CDR1 and CDR2 sequences are MGHRA and YSYEKL. Sequenced: PBMCs. This chain uses TRBV4-1 with TRBJ1-4; a possible D gene is TRBD1 (5 bases). This clonotype originated in a young man in good health and CMV-seronegative. In DNA, the CDR3 is TGCGCCAGCAGCCTTTCCGGGACTTATACTGAAAAACTGTTTTTT. It yields the protein CASSLSGTYTEKLFF.